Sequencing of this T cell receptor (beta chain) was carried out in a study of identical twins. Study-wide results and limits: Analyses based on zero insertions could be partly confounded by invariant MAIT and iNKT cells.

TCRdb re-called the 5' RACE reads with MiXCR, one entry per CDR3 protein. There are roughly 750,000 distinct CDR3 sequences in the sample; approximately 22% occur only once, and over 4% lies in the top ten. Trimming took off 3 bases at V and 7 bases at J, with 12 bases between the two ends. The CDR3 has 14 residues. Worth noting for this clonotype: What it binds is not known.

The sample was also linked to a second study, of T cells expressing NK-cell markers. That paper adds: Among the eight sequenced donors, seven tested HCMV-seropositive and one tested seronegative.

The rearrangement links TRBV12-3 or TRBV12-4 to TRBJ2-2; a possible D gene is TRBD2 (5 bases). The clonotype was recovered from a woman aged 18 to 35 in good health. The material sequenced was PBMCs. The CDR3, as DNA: TGTGCCAGCAGTTTGTCGCTAGCTAACGGGGAGCTGTTTTTT. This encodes CASSLSLANGELFF.